These 4 T cell receptor beta chains were all obtained from the same sample, sequenced in a study of blood T cell repertoires in COVID-19. Profiling relied on immunoSEQ multiplex PCR, and the TCRdb table lists in-frame clones only, not all of them. The sample contains roughly 340,000 clones, roughly nine tenths of which appear only once. Sequenced: PBMCs or T cells enriched from blood (not recorded which). The receptors derive from a man between 18 and 29 years old who had recovered from COVID-19.

This chain connects TRBV21-1 to TRBJ2-3; the D call in the table, TRBD2, was not verified against the DNA. TRBV21-1 corresponds to a pseudogene. CDR3 length: 16 residues. The CDR3 DNA reads as TGTGCCAGCAGCCGCAGACTAGCCGATAGCACAGATACGCAGTATTTT. Protein: CASSRRLADSTDTQYF.

This clone was detected only a few times. The CDR3 nucleotides read TGTGCCAGCAGCGTAGCTGCAGATCCGAACTATGGCTACACCTTC. Its protein is CASSVAADPNYGYTF. This chain uses TRBV9 with TRBJ1-2; D ambiguous. CDR1 is SGDLS, CDR2 YYNGEE, per germline. V gave up 0 bases and J gave up 2 bases, with 11 bases separating them. The CDR3 has 15 residues.

The CDR3 sequence: CASRERGGITEAFF. In DNA, the CDR3 is TGTGCCAGCAGAGAGCGGGGAGGGATCACTGAAGCTTTCTTT. The chain carries TRBV2 and TRBJ1-1; D is ambiguous. This CDR3 is built from 14 residues. Germline CDR1 and CDR2: SNHLY and FYNNEI. Between the trimmed V and J ends, which lost 6 bases and 4 bases, there was a span of 15 bases.

This chain uses TRBV24-1 with TRBJ2-1; 8 positions match TRBD1. This CDR3 region has 17 residues. Germline CDR1 reads KGHDR; CDR2 reads SFDVKD. J was trimmed by 6 bases and V by 3 bases; bases with no gene match: 12. The DNA of the CDR3 is TGTGCCACCAGTGATCCCTCGGGACAGGTTAAGAGCAATGAGCAGTTCTTC. It specifies CATSDPSGQVKSNEQFF.